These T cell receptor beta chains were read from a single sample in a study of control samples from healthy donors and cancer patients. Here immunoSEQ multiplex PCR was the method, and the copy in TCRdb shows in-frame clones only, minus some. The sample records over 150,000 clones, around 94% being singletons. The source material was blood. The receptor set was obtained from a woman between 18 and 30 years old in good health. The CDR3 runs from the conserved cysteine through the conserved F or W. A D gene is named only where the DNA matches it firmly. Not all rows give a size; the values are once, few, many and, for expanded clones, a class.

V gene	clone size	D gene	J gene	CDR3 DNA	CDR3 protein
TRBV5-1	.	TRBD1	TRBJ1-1	TGCGCCAGCAGCCTGACAGGGATGAACACTGAAGCTTTCTTT	CASSLTGMNTEAFF
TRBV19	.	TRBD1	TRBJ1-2	TGTGCCAGTAGCAGTGGACAGGGGCCCGGCTACACCTTC	CASSSGQGPGYTF
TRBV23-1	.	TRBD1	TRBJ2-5	TGCGCCAGCAGTCTCATGGACAGGGGCCGGGAGACCCAGTACTTC	CASSLMDRGRETQYF
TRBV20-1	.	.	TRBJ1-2	TGCAGTGCTAGTTTCCCCACAGGGAATCGAGGCTACACCTTC	CSASFPTGNRGYTF
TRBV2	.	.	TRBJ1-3	TGTGCCAGCAGACCGGGGGTTAGGTACACCATATATTTT	CASRPGVRYTIYF
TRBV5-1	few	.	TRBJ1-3	TGCGCCAGCAGCCCGGACAGCTCTGGAAACACCATATATTTT	CASSPDSSGNTIYF
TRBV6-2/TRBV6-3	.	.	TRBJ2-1	TGTGCCAGCAGCAGAGGACAGTTCAATGAGCAGTTCTTC	CASSRGQFNEQFF
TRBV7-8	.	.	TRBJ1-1	TGTGCCAGCAGCTTAGCGCGAGGAATAGGCGGGTCGAGGATCGCGAACACTGAAGCTTTCTTT	CASSLARGIGGSRIANTEAFF
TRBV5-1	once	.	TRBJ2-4	TGCGCCAGCAGCCCCGGTGCGGCGAACATTCAGTACTTC	CASSPGAANIQYF
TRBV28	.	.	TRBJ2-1	TGTGCCAGCAGTTTACTCGGGCGGAATGAGCAGTTCTTC	CASSLLGRNEQFF